This T cell receptor beta chain appears in the sequencing data of a study of blood T cell repertoires in COVID-19. Germline CDR1 SGHVS, CDR2 FQNEAQ. This CDR3 has 17 residues. V was clipped by 1 base and J by 0 bases; unmatched bases: 5. Original processing methods: Reference gene primer amplification in the assay estimated nucleated cell counts. TCRdb's copy holds only in-frame clones and misses some; the assay was immunoSEQ multiplex PCR. That table supplies the V and J calls and clone size; D and trimming were determined from the DNA. The data contain about 130,000 clones, under 85% of them seen just once; the ten biggest clones take up approximately 10%.

This chain connects TRBV7-8 to TRBJ1-2; 10 bases agree with TRBD1. Input material: peripheral blood. This receptor was taken from a man aged 55 to 70 with acute or convalescent COVID-19. The CDR3 DNA is TGTGCCAGCAGCTTAGTTGCGGGACAGGGGTCTAACTATGGCTACACCTTC. Its translation: CASSLVAGQGSNYGYTF.